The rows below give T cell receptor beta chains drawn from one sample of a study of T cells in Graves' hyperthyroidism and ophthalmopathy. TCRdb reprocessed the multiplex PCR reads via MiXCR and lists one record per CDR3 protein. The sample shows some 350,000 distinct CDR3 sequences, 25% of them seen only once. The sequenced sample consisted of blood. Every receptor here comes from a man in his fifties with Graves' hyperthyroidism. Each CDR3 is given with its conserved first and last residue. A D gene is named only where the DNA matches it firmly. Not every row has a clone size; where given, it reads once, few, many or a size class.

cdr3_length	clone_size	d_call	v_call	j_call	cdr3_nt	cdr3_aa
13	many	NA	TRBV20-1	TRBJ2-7	TGCAGTGCCCGGGCCACCACTTCCTACGAGCAGTACTTC	CSARATTSYEQYF
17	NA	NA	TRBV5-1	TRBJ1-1	TGCGCCAGCATTCCATTACAGGGTTCCGGTGGGCACACTGAAGCTTTCTTT	CASIPLQGSGGHTEAFF
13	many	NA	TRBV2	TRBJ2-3	TGTGCCAGCAGTGTCGGCATGACAGATACGCAGTATTTT	CASSVGMTDTQYF
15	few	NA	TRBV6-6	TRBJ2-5	TGTGCCAGCAGTTACTCAGGTGGCAGGAAAGAGACCCAGTACTTC	CASSYSGGRKETQYF
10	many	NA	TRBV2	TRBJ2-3	TGTGCCAGCAGGGGAGATACGCAGTATTTT	CASRGDTQYF
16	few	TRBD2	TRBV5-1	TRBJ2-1	TGCGCCAGCAGCTTGGTGCCCACTAGCGGTTACAATGAGCAGTTCTTC	CASSLVPTSGYNEQFF
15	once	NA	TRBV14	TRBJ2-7	TGTGCCAGCAGCCAAGATTGGAAGAGCTCCTACGAGCAGTACTTC	CASSQDWKSSYEQYF
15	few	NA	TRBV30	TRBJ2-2	TGTGCCTGGAGTCAGGGAGCGATGAACACCGGGGAGCTGTTTTTT	CAWSQGAMNTGELFF
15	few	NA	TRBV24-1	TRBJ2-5	TGTGCCACCAGTGATTTGAGGGACCTCCAAGGGACCCAGTACTTC	CATSDLRDLQGTQYF
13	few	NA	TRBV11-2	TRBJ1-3	TGTGCCAGCAGCCCCGGTCTGGGAAACACCATATATTTT	CASSPGLGNTIYF
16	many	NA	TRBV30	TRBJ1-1	TGTGCCTGGAGTGTACGACAGGCATTAAGGGACACTGAAGCTTTCTTT	CAWSVRQALRDTEAFF
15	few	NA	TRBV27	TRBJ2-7	TGTGCCAGCGGACTAGTCTCGACAGGCCACGGGGAGCAGTACTTC	CASGLVSTGHGEQYF
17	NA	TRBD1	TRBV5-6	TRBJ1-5	TGTGCCAGCAGCCGGAGACAGGGGGCTATCGGCAATCAGCCCCAGCATTTT	CASSRRQGAIGNQPQHF
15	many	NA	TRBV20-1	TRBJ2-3	TGCAGTGTTACCACTGGGACGGCCTACACAGATACGCAGTATTTT	CSVTTGTAYTDTQYF
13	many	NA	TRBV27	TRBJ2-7	TGTGCCAGCAGTGCCTATCCCCAGGGGGGGCAGTACTTC	CASSAYPQGGQYF
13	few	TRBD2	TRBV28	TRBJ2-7	TGTGCCAGCAGTCCACTAGCGGGAGGGGAGCAGTACTTC	CASSPLAGGEQYF